What follows is one T cell receptor beta chain and its context. Original methodology: Cell counts per sample came from amplifying reference gene primers. Profiled with immunoSEQ multiplex PCR; TCRdb holds only in-frame clones, not every one. Clone size and V and J calls were adopted from that table, with D and trimming inferred from the DNA. The sample has around 280,000 clones; around 87% are singletons. This sample stems from a study of blood T cell repertoires in COVID-19. Study details: PBMCs, B-cell-depleted T cells, or T cells were the source of the cDNA or gDNA that made up the material.

CDR1 and CDR2 (germline): LGHDT, YNNKEL (reference sequence). The trim removed 4 bases at V and 4 bases at J, leaving 8 bases unmatched. The CDR3 totals 16 residues. J is TRBJ2-1 and V is TRBV3-1 (or the pseudogene TRBV3-2); 9 bases fit TRBD2. Specimen: PBMCs or T cells enriched from blood (not recorded which). This TCR came from a young woman with acute COVID-19. The CDR3 is CASSPIAGAYYNEQFF. In DNA, the CDR3 is TGTGCCAGCAGCCCGATAGCGGGAGCCTATTACAATGAGCAGTTCTTC.